These T cell receptor beta chains were read from a single sample in a study of technical replicates of blood from a handful of donors. Profiling relied on immunoSEQ multiplex PCR, and the TCRdb table lists in-frame clones only, not all of them. Of about 75,000 clones in the sample, roughly nine tenths were seen once. The sequencing sample was made of T cells isolated from PBMCs. All receptors derive from a human donor in good health. Some clones in this sample may be carry-over from other donors' samples. Both conserved end residues are part of each CDR3. D genes are given only for firm matches. Some rows mark clone size as missing; the rest say once, few, many or name a class of expanded clone.

NA	TRBV6-1	TRBJ2-5	NA	CASSRQAEETQYF	TGTGCCAGCAGTCGACAGGCCGAAGAGACCCAGTACTTC
once	TRBV28	TRBJ1-2	TRBD1	CASSSTGDLYGYTF	TGTGCCAGCAGTTCGACAGGGGATCTATATGGCTACACCTTC
NA	TRBV9	TRBJ2-7	TRBD1	CASSRDRGYEQYF	TGTGCCAGCAGCAGGGACAGGGGGTATGAGCAGTACTTC
once	TRBV9	TRBJ2-3	TRBD2	CASSVGAGVSDTQYF	TGTGCCAGCAGCGTAGGCGCGGGGGTTTCAGATACGCAGTATTTT
NA	TRBV11-3	TRBJ2-7	NA	CASSLGVRNYEQYF	TGTGCCAGCAGCTTAGGGGTCAGGAACTACGAGCAGTACTTC
once	TRBV30	TRBJ1-5	NA	CAWSVRGGQPQHF	TGTGCCTGGAGTGTACGGGGGGGTCAGCCCCAGCATTTT
NA	TRBV6-5	TRBJ1-1	NA	CASSLPGTEAFF	TGTGCCAGCAGTCTTCCCGGGACAGAAGCTTTCTTT
NA	TRBV27	TRBJ2-7	NA	CASSLSGGEQYF	TGTGCCAGCAGTTTAAGCGGTGGAGAGCAGTACTTC
NA	TRBV5-1	TRBJ2-5	NA	CASSWEGGLGYQETQYF	TGCGCCAGCAGCTGGGAAGGGGGATTAGGGTACCAAGAGACCCAGTACTTC
NA	TRBV10-3	TRBJ1-5	NA	CATQASQTYSNQPQHF	TGTGCCACCCAGGCTTCCCAAACATATAGCAATCAGCCCCAGCATTTT
NA	TRBV30	TRBJ1-4	TRBD1	CAWKRGTGVYEKLFF	TGTGCCTGGAAAAGAGGGACAGGGGTTTATGAAAAACTGTTTTTT
NA	TRBV19	TRBJ2-5	NA	CASNDGGSQETQYF	TGTGCCAGTAACGATGGGGGGAGCCAAGAGACCCAGTACTTC
NA	TRBV5-4	TRBJ2-1	TRBD2	CASSLGPRGDYNEQFF	TGTGCCAGCAGCTTGGGGCCGCGGGGGGACTACAATGAGCAGTTCTTC
once	TRBV4-1	TRBJ2-3	TRBD2	CASSQGTSGSIDTQYF	TGCGCCAGCAGCCAAGGGACTAGCGGGAGTATAGATACGCAGTATTTT
once	TRBV28	TRBJ2-7	NA	CASSVTYEQYF	TGTGCCAGCAGTGTTACCTACGAGCAGTACTTC
NA	TRBV18	TRBJ2-1	TRBD2	CASSPMASGDFYNEQFF	TGTGCCAGCTCACCAATGGCTAGCGGGGATTTCTACAATGAGCAGTTCTTC
NA	TRBV7-8	TRBJ1-6	NA	CASSLVPSYNSPLHF	TGTGCCAGCAGCTTAGTTCCCAGTTATAATTCACCCCTCCACTTT
NA	TRBV7-9	TRBJ2-7	TRBD1	CAIPDRDRVSPEQYF	TGTGCCATCCCTGACCGGGACAGGGTAAGTCCCGAGCAGTACTTC